The sequence of this T cell receptor (beta chain) was determined in a study of OX40 agonist ivuxolimab in advanced cancers. Study overall: Checkpoint inhibitors had been given previously to 40% of patients. General study findings and limits: Several nonresponders also turned out to have low normalized T-cell clonal expansion.

The V end was cut by 4 bases, the J end by 7 bases, with 12 bases between. The germline V gene has CDR1 SGHNT and CDR2 YYREEE (reference sequence). The length of the CDR3 is 12 residues. In this sample, this clone turned up once. Its antigen is unidentified. TCRdb's copy holds only in-frame clones and misses some; the assay was immunoSEQ multiplex PCR. This sample has tens of thousands of clones; around 88% occur once, and the top ten carry 0.6% to 0.7%. The sequence came from an adult with an advanced solid tumor such as melanoma, head and neck, liver or kidney cancer. The chain carries TRBV5-4 and TRBJ2-7; possible D gene TRBD2, 6 bases. The sample in question was CD4+ or CD8+ T cells sorted from blood, obtained in a trial of the OX40 agonist ivuxolimab. For the CDR3, the DNA is TGTGCCAGCAGCCTCTGGGCGGGGGAGCAGTACTTC. Protein sequence: CASSLWAGEQYF.